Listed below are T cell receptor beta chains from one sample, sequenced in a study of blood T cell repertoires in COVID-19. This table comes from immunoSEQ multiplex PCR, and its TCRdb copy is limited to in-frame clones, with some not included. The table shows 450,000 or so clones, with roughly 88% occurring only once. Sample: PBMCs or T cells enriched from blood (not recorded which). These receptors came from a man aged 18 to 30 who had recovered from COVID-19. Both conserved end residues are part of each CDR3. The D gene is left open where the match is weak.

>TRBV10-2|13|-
CASKFESSYEQYF
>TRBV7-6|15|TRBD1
CASSVDRGPRETQYF
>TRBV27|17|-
CASSLFWSGGGNTEAFF
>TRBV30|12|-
CAWSQWSYEQYF
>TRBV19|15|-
CASTPSRGQEETQYF
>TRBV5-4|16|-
CASSLDSTYGTDTQYF
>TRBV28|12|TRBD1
CASDRVKGAQYF
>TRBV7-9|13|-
CASRKGAGNTIYF
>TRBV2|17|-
CASSEIRGTVSSYEQYF
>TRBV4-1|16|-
CASSQGLGQTNEKLFF
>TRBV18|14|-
CASSPPSGGGPQHF
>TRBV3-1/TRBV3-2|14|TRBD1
CASSVQGASTEAFF
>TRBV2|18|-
CASTSAYGASSYNSPLHF
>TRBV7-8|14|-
CASSLAVRVKTQYF
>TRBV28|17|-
CASSSGGLGVVLGTQYF
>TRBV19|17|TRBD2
CASSIGQRGGVGETQYF
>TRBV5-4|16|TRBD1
CASSLASGTGGEKLFF
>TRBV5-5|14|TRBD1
CASSLGQGPEKLFF
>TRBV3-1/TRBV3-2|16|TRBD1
CASSQGGDRGRNTIYF
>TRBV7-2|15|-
CASSLDPESNQPQHF
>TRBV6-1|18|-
CASSEPPGVGISNQPQHF
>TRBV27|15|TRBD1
CASRAPGQQTYEQYF
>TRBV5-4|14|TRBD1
CASSLRQGSNEQYF
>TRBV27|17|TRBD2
CASSLTSGGVMPGELFF
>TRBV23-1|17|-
CASSLPFPHPGYGEAFF
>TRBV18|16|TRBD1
CASSFAHRGRRNEQFF
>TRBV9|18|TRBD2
CASSAKLPGTSANNEQFF
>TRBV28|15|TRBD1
CASSLQTGSNQPQHF
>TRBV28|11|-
CATVGTGELFF
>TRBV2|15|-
CASTQKPGEGGTQYF
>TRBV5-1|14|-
CASSRGALNSPLHF
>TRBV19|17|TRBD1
CASSITSMTGYGNTIYF
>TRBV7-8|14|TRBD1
CASSFTGGGSPLHF
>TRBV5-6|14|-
CASSLVRGNQPQHF
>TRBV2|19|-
CASSRGGAQKFYSNQPQHF